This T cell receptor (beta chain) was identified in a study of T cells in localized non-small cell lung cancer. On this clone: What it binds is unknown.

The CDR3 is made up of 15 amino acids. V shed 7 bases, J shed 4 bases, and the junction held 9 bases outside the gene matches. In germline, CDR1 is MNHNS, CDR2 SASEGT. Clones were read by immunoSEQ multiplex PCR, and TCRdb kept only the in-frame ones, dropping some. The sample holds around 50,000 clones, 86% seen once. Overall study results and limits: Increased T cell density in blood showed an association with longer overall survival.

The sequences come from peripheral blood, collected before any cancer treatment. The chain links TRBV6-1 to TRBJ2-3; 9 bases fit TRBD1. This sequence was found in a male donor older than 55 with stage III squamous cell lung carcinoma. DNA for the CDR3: TGTGCCAGCACCTTACAGGGGGCATGGGCAGATACGCAGTATTTT. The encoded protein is CASTLQGAWADTQYF.